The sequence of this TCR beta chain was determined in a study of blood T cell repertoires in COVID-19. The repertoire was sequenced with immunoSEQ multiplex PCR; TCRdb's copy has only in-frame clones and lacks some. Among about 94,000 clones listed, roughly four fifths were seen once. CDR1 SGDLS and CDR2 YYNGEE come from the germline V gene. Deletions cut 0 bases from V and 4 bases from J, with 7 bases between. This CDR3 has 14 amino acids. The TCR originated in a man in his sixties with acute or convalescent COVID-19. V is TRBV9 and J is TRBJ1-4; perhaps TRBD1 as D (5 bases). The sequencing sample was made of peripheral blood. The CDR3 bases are TGTGCCAGCAGCGTAGACCAGGGTAATGAAAAACTGTTTTTT. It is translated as CASSVDQGNEKLFF.